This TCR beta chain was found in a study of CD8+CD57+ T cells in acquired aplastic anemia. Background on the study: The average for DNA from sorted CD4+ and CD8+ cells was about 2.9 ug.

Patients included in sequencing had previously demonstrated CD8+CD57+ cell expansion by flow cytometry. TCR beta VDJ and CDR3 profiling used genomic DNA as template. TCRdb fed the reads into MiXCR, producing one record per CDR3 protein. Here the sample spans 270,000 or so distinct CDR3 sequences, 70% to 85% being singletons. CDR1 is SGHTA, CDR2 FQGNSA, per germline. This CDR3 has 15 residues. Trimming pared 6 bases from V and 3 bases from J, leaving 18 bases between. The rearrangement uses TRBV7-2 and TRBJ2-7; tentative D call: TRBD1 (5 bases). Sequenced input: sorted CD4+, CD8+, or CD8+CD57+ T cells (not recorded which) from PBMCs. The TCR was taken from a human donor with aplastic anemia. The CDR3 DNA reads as TGTGCCAGCAGTCAACACCACCCCCAGGGCTACGAGCAGTACTTC. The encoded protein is CASSQHHPQGYEQYF.